These 4 T cell receptor beta chains originate from one sample sequenced in a study of identical twins. A single record per CDR3 protein comes from TCRdb applying MiXCR to the 5' RACE reads. Of 300,000 to 350,000 distinct CDR3 sequences detected, 9% to 15% appear once; the ten largest clones hold 7.2%. This sample was also put to use in a study of yellow fever vaccine responses in identical twins.

The sequenced material came from CD8+ T cells sorted from blood. These receptors were taken from a young woman in good health.

This sequence joins TRBV2 and TRBJ2-1, with TRBD1 as a possible D gene (5 bases). Germline CDR1 and CDR2: SNHLY and FYNNEI. V lost 4 bases to trimming and J lost 3 bases, with 10 bases between them. The CDR3 length is 14 residues. This CDR3 reads CASSVGHDYNEQFF. DNA for the CDR3: TGTGCCAGCAGTGTAGGACATGACTACAATGAGCAGTTCTTC.

The rearrangement links TRBV7-8 to TRBJ2-1; D gene uncertain. Germline assignment: CDR1 SGHVS and CDR2 FQNEAQ. V lost 2 bases to trimming and J lost 1 base, with 9 bases between them. The CDR3 runs to 15 residues. CDR3 coding DNA: TGTGCCAGCAGCTTATTTTCCCAGTCCTACAATGAGCAGTTCTTC. Translating it yields CASSLFSQSYNEQFF. Based on the CDR3 plus reference TRBV7-8 and TRBJ2-1, the full variable domain is GAGVSQSPRYKVAKRGQDVALRCDPISGHVSLFWYQQALGQGPEFLTYFQNEAQLDKSGLPSDRFFAERPEGSVSTLKIQRTQQEDSAVYLCASSLFSQSYNEQFFGPGTRLTVL.

V gene TRBV29-1 combines with J gene TRBJ2-7; 8 bases are a match to TRBD2. CDR1 and CDR2 from the germline V gene are SQVTM and ANQGSEA. This CDR3 region has 15 residues. Trimming removed 3 bases from V and 7 bases from J; junction bases left unmatched: 14. The CDR3 DNA is TGCAGCGTTGAGTACTCCGGGAGGGCCTTCGGGGAGCAGTACTTC. Its translation: CSVEYSGRAFGEQYF.

The chain has TRBV10-3 and TRBJ2-7, with D possibly TRBD1 on 6 matching bases. The CDR3 has 15 amino acids. From germline, CDR1 is ENHRY and CDR2 SYGVKD. Between the trimmed V and J ends, which lost 10 bases and 3 bases, there was a span of 22 bases. CDR3 DNA sequence: TGTGCCACCATGAGGTTGTCGGAACAGGGCTACGAGCAGTACGTC. It specifies CATMRLSEQGYEQYV.